These T cell receptor beta chains were read from a single sample in a study of CD8 T cells in ankylosing spondylitis. In TCRdb, the 5' RACE reads were re-called with MiXCR into one record per CDR3 protein. The table includes some 200,000 distinct CDR3 sequences, roughly 18% detected once. The sample was blood, either unsorted or a sorted T cell fraction (not recorded which). These receptors were collected from a male donor aged 5 to 29 with ankylosing spondylitis or in good health (not recorded which). The CDR3 runs from the conserved cysteine through the conserved F or W. D genes are given only for firm matches. Clone sizes are given selectively: once, few, many, or a class where the clone is expanded.

-	TRBV7-6	TRBJ2-7	TRBD2	TGTGCCAGCAGCGCGGCGGCTAGCGGTCCCTACGAGCAGTACTTC	CASSAAASGPYEQYF
many	TRBV29-1	TRBJ1-2	-	TGCAGCGTTGTTGCGGGTGGCTACACCTTC	CSVVAGGYTF
once	TRBV4-2	TRBJ1-4	-	TGTGCCAGCAGCCAAGAGGCAGCTAATGAAAAACTGTTTTTT	CASSQEAANEKLFF
-	TRBV28	TRBJ2-5	-	TGTGCCAGCAGTTCCTCCCCCATAGACGTCGCGGAGACCCAGTACTTC	CASSSSPIDVAETQYF
-	TRBV20-1	TRBJ1-6	-	TGCAGTGCTAGAGCTACGACTACAGGTTCACCCCTCCACTTT	CSARATTTGSPLHF
many	TRBV29-1	TRBJ2-1	-	TGCAGCGTTGATCGGGGGCTTGATGAGCAGTTCTTC	CSVDRGLDEQFF
-	TRBV20-1	TRBJ2-7	TRBD2	TGCAGTGCTACCGGGACTAGCGGGAGTATCTACGAGCAGTACTTC	CSATGTSGSIYEQYF
many	TRBV29-1	TRBJ2-1	TRBD1	TGCAGCGTCCGCGGACAGGGGGCTGTGTACGAGCAGTTCTTC	CSVRGQGAVYEQFF
many	TRBV3-1	TRBJ1-1	-	TGTGCCAGCAGCCAAGATGGGCGGGACACTGAAGCTTTCTTT	CASSQDGRDTEAFF
many	TRBV20-1	TRBJ2-6	-	TGCAGTGCTAGAGGGGAGTCGCCGCCTGGGGCCAACGTCCTGACTTTC	CSARGESPPGANVLTF
-	TRBV6-2/TRBV6-3	TRBJ2-7	TRBD2	TGTGCCAGCAGTTACTCGAGTGGACCTAGCGGGAAGTACGAGCAGTACTTC	CASSYSSGPSGKYEQYF
many	TRBV5-5	TRBJ2-1	-	TGTGCCAGCAGTTCTCAGGGGGGCTCCTACAATGAGCAGTTCTTC	CASSSQGGSYNEQFF
many	TRBV20-1	TRBJ1-5	-	TGCAGTGCTAGCAGGGGAGGAGGGCAGCCCCAGCATTTT	CSASRGGGQPQHF
many	TRBV5-1	TRBJ1-2	-	TGCGCCAGCAGATCGACAGGCCTCGGGGGCCCTGGCTACACCTTC	CASRSTGLGGPGYTF
many	TRBV6-6	TRBJ2-1	TRBD2	TGTGCCAGCAGTTACTCAACTAGCGGGAGAGTCAATGAGCAGTTCTTC	CASSYSTSGRVNEQFF
many	TRBV20-1	TRBJ1-6	-	TGCAGTGCTAGAGATCACCCGGGTAATTCACCCCTCCACTTT	CSARDHPGNSPLHF
many	TRBV19	TRBJ2-1	-	TGTGCCAGTGATTCACGGGAACCAACCCACAATGAGCAGTTCTTC	CASDSREPTHNEQFF
many	TRBV29-1	TRBJ2-4	TRBD2	TGCAGCGCCCAGGACGGGAGGCGGGCCAAAAACATTCAGTACTTC	CSAQDGRRAKNIQYF
-	TRBV20-1	TRBJ2-4	-	TGCAGTACGAAAGAGGGCTTACAGGGCATTCAGTACTTC	CSTKEGLQGIQYF
many	TRBV20-1	TRBJ2-7	-	TGCAGTGCTAGGGGCCCGGATCCCTACGAGCAGTACTTC	CSARGPDPYEQYF
-	TRBV4-2	TRBJ2-3	-	TGTGCCAGCAGCCAAGATGGGCCAGAGACCACAGATACGCAGTATTTT	CASSQDGPETTDTQYF
many	TRBV4-3	TRBJ2-3	-	TGCGCCAGCAGTATCAGGGGCCTCGGCACAGATACGCAGTATTTT	CASSIRGLGTDTQYF
many	TRBV19	TRBJ2-1	-	TGTGCCAGTAGGGTAGGGTCAGGAGGGCCCGATGAGCAGTTCTTC	CASRVGSGGPDEQFF
many	TRBV20-1	TRBJ2-5	-	TGCAGTGCTAGACCGCAAGAGACCCAGTACTTC	CSARPQETQYF
few	TRBV20-1	TRBJ2-3	-	TGCAGTGCGGAACCCCGGGACTCAGATACGCAGTATTTT	CSAEPRDSDTQYF
many	TRBV29-1	TRBJ2-1	TRBD1	TGCAGCGTTCCCCCCCCCCAGGGGGCCAGCTCCTACAATGAGCAGTTCTTC	CSVPPPQGASSYNEQFF
many	TRBV6-2/TRBV6-3	TRBJ2-1	-	TGTGCCAGCAGCCCCCTTCCAGACTACAATGAGCAGTTCTTC	CASSPLPDYNEQFF
many	TRBV5-6	TRBJ1-5	-	TGTGCCAGCAGCTTGAGGGGTCGCAATCAGCCCCAGCATTTT	CASSLRGRNQPQHF